This is a list of T cell receptor beta chains from one sample in a study of blood T cell repertoires in COVID-19. Sequenced by immunoSEQ multiplex PCR; TCRdb stores in-frame clones only, minus some. Of fewer than 300,000 clones listed, more than 75% are singletons. Sequencing input: peripheral blood. These receptors were collected from a middle-aged man who had recovered from COVID-19. CDR3s include the opening cysteine and the closing phenylalanine or tryptophan. The D gene is left open where the match is weak. Where a row states a size, it is once, few, many or the class of an expanded clone; other rows omit it.

V	D	size	J	DNA	CDR3
TRBV5-4	NA	NA	TRBJ1-1	TGTGCCAGCAGCCCGGCTGGAATTCGGAGCACTGAAGCTTTCTTT	CASSPAGIRSTEAFF
TRBV19	TRBD1	NA	TRBJ2-7	TGTGCCAGTAGTTCGACGACAGGGGGCTACGAGCAGTACTTC	CASSSTTGGYEQYF
TRBV5-6	NA	few	TRBJ2-1	TGTGCCAGCAGCCAGAACCCCTACAATGAGCAGTTCTTC	CASSQNPYNEQFF
TRBV6-4	TRBD1	NA	TRBJ1-1	TGTGCCAGCAGGGGACAGGGTGGGACTGAAGCTTTCTTT	CASRGQGGTEAFF
TRBV2	TRBD1	NA	TRBJ1-5	TGTGCCAGCAGTGAAGGGACCGGGACAGGGAGGGTTAGGGGCAATCAGCCCCAGCATTTT	CASSEGTGTGRVRGNQPQHF
TRBV21-1	NA	NA	TRBJ1-5	TGTGCCAGCAGCAATATAATGGACAGGGGTACCCCTCACAATCAGCCCCAGCATTTT	CASSNIMDRGTPHNQPQHF
TRBV7-9	TRBD2	NA	TRBJ2-7	TGTGCCAGCAGCTTCAGTCCGGGACTAGCGGTATCCTACGAGCAGTACTTC	CASSFSPGLAVSYEQYF
TRBV2	TRBD1	few	TRBJ1-3	TGTGCCAGCAGTGGACACGACAGGGCCTCTGGAAACACCATATATTTT	CASSGHDRASGNTIYF
TRBV6-2/TRBV6-3	NA	NA	TRBJ1-6	TGTGCCAGCAGTTATAGTCGGCCCGGCGGGTCACCCCTCCACTTT	CASSYSRPGGSPLHF
TRBV28	TRBD1	NA	TRBJ1-5	TGTGCCAGCAGTCTATTACAGGGGGTTTATAGCAATCAGCCCCAGCATTTT	CASSLLQGVYSNQPQHF
TRBV10-3	NA	NA	TRBJ2-3	TGTGCCATCAGTGACAGTCTAGGCACAGATACGCAGTATTTT	CAISDSLGTDTQYF